The clone carrying this T cell receptor beta chain was found many times. The CDR3 goes on 3 residues after the read ends, and that part is filled in from the germline J gene. The sample belongs to a study of T cell clonality in common variable immunodeficiency. Profiling relied on immunoSEQ multiplex PCR, and the TCRdb table lists in-frame clones only, not all of them. Altogether tens of thousands of clones were found in the sample, and no singletons occur. V was trimmed by 0 bases and J by 0 bases, leaving 4 bases between them. Germline-derived CDR1 and CDR2 are MNHEY and SVGEGT. The CDR3 extends over 14 amino acids.

Sequencing used peripheral blood mononuclear cells. The rearrangement uses TRBV6-2 or TRBV6-3 and TRBJ2-3; D gene uncertain. This receptor was identified in a person aged 18 to 70 in good health. Partial CDR3 DNA: TGTGCCAGCAGTTACTCGACTAGCACAGATACG. It codes for CASSYSTSTDT. The CDR3 in full is CASSYSTSTDTQYF.